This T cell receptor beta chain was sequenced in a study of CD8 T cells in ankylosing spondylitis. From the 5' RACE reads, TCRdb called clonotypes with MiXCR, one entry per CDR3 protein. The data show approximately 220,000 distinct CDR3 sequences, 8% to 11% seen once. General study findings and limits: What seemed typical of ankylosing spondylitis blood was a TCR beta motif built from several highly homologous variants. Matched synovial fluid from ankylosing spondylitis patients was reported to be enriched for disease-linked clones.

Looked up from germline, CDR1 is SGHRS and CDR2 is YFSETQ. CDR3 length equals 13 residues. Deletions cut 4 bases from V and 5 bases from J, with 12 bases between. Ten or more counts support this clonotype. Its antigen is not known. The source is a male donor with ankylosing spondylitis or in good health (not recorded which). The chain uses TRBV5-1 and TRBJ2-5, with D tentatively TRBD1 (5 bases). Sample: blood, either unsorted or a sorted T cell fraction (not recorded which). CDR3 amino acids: CASSSRVEETQYF. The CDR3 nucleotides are TGCGCCAGCAGCAGCAGGGTGGAGGAGACCCAGTACTTC. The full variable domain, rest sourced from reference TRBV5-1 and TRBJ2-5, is KAGVTQTPRYLIKTRGQQVTLSCSPISGHRSVSWYQQTPGQGLQFLFEYFSETQRNKGNFPGRFSGRQFSNSRSEMNVSTLELGDSALYLCASSSRVEETQYFGPGTRLLVL.